The 5 T cell receptor beta chains presented below share a single source sample, sequenced in a study of T cells expressing NK-cell markers. TCRdb re-called the 5' RACE reads and shows each CDR3 protein once, DNA omitted. This sample's table reports about 150,000 distinct CDR3 sequences. Material: blood T cells: a sorted CD56 or NKG2C T cell subset, CD4+ or CD8+ T cells, or bulk PBMC T cells (not recorded which). Receptors were obtained from a man aged 18-30 years in good health.

The rearrangement uses TRBV12-3 or TRBV12-4 and TRBJ1-1. The CDR3 spans 12 residues. CDR3 region: CASSAYKTTTFF.

The chain joins TRBV24-1 to TRBJ2-4; TCRdb selects TRBD1, and the lack of DNA leaves this call unchecked. CDR1 KGHDR and CDR2 SFDVKD come from the germline V gene. The CDR3 totals 14 residues. The CDR3 loop reads CATSDARMRDIQYF.

The chain is built from TRBV7-9 and TRBJ2-7; TCRdb indicates TRBD1, and absent DNA this call remains unverified. CDR3 length equals 15 residues. Germline lookup yields CDR1 SEHNR and CDR2 FQNEAQ (reference sequence). CDR3 in amino acids: CASSAPSGGAYEQYF.

The J gene is TRBJ2-1, the V gene TRBV28; the TCRdb D gene call, TRBD2, has no DNA to confirm it. This CDR3 is 17 amino acids long. The germline V gene has CDR1 MDHEN and CDR2 SYDVKM. CDR3: CASSLLTSGSSYNEQFF.

This chain joins TRBV3-1 and TRBJ2-5; TCRdb's D call, TRBD2, is unchecked because there is no DNA. Germline V gene lookup returns CDR1 LGHDT and CDR2 YNNKEL (reference sequence). The CDR3 is 16 amino acids. CDR3 residues: CASSHLSEGGKETQYF.